This TCR beta chain was documented in a study of follicular helper T cells after annual influenza vaccination. Study-wide points: Successive annual vaccinations recalled a recurrent oligoclonal ICOS+CD38+ cTfh response with influenza-specific clonotypes. ICOS-CD38- cTfh most often held earlier Day 7 ICOS+CD38+ clones.

In regard to this clone: Its antigen remains unidentified.

Sequencing of TCRB used Survey level resolution. Data came from immunoSEQ multiplex PCR; TCRdb stores just in-frame clones and leaves some out. The profile covers 9,500 to 12,000 clones, with over 75% appearing a single time and less than 4.5% taken by the ten largest. Germline loops: CDR1 MNHEY, CDR2 SVGAGI. V lost 5 bases and J 9 bases, leaving 17 bases between the germline ends. CDR3 length: 15 amino acids. As for time point: 2015-2016 season, pre-vaccination. Community-dwelling subjects without influenza vaccination in the prior 6 months were enrolled. Specimen: CXCR5+ CD38- circulating T follicular helper cells from blood, collected on the day of influenza vaccination. Regarding subset: circulating Tfh, non-naive CD4+CXCR5+PD-1+ (ICOS+CD38+ or ICOS-CD38-). The clonotype comes from an adult who received the influenza vaccine. The gene calls are TRBV6-5 and TRBJ1-6; D is perhaps TRBD1 (5 bases). The CDR3 here is CASSPSGTQFSPLHF. The DNA of the CDR3 is TGTGCCAGCAGTCCATCCGGGACCCAGTTTTCACCCCTCCACTTT.